This T cell receptor (beta chain) was recorded in a study of blood T cells in healthy people across ages. Findings and limits, study-wide: It was held that diversity estimates obtained from one million T cells represented underestimates. Leaving the PBMCs unsorted stopped any conclusive comparison of naive versus antigen-experienced cells. Long-lived donors had more naive CD4+ cells and higher diversity than aged donors.

Total RNA, at least 5.5 micrograms per sample, came from PBMCs. Primers used in a second PCR of roughly 6 to 11 cycles were a sample-barcoded 5' primer and a J-beta primer mix. TCRdb used MiXCR to reprocess the 5' RACE reads, holding one entry per CDR3 protein. This repertoire shows 1.5 million to 2 million distinct CDR3 sequences, roughly 30% found once; its top ten account for about 7.7%. Turning to this clonotype: The antigen is not known.

CDR3 length equals 14 residues. J lost 6 bases, V lost 6 bases, and 6 bases had no gene match. The germline CDR1 and CDR2 sequences are SGHAT and FQNNGV. This receptor was obtained from a woman aged 25 to 39 in good health. The V and J genes are TRBV11-2 and TRBJ2-1, with 9 bases lining up with TRBD2. Sequencing used blood. The CDR3 bases are TGTGCCAGCAGGGCAAGACTAGCGGTCAATGAGCAGTTCTTC. Protein sequence: CASRARLAVNEQFF.